Below are 20 T cell receptor beta chains sequenced from a single sample in a study of T cells after yellow fever vaccination. From the 5' RACE reads, TCRdb called clonotypes with MiXCR, one entry per CDR3 protein. The profile shows a few hundred thousand distinct CDR3 sequences, over 3.5% of them singletons. Material: PBMCs, obtained 5 days after the yellow fever booster vaccination. These TCRs come from a man aged 18-30 years who received the YFV17D yellow fever vaccine.

The V call is TRBV20-1, the J call TRBJ2-3, with a tentative D call TRBD2 (7 bases). The V gene's germline CDR1 is DFQATT and CDR2 SNEGSKA (reference sequence). CDR3 length: 11 amino acids. CDR3 sequence: CTAGGRDTQYF. CDR3 in DNA: TGCACCGCCGGGGGGCGGGATACGCAGTATTTT.

This clonotype appeared many times. V and J are TRBV20-1 and TRBJ2-5, with D perhaps TRBD2 (6 bases). The V gene's germline CDR1 is DFQATT and CDR2 SNEGSKA (reference sequence). Trimming took 0 bases from V and 3 from J, leaving 8 bases between them. The CDR3 sequence is 13 residues long. This CDR3 is CSARDGGKETQYF. The CDR3 region has the DNA TGCAGTGCTAGAGATGGCGGGAAAGAGACCCAGTACTTC.

The chain employs TRBV5-8 and TRBJ2-4; D perhaps matches TRBD2 (6 bases). V was shortened by 4 bases and J by 8 bases, with 19 bases between the two germline ends. The CDR3 is made up of 15 amino acids. Germline assignment: CDR1 SGHTS and CDR2 YDEGEE. The CDR3 spells CASSQYSGAGDIQYF. CDR3 coding DNA: TGTGCCAGCAGCCAGTATTCGGGAGCCGGGGACATTCAGTACTTC.

The rearrangement joins TRBV6-5 to TRBJ1-1, with D maybe TRBD1 (6 bases). The CDR3 has 15 amino acids. CDR1 and CDR2 from the germline V gene are MNHEY and SVGAGI. V was pared by 0 bases and J by 0 bases, with 8 bases between. CDR3 bases: TGTGCCAGCAGTTACTCGGGGGCCTTGAACACTGAAGCTTTCTTT. Its translation: CASSYSGALNTEAFF.

This clonotype was seen a handful of times. V gene TRBV4-1 combines with J gene TRBJ2-3, with TRBD2 as a possible D gene (6 bases). The V gene's germline CDR1 is MGHRA and CDR2 YSYEKL. The CDR3 contains 15 residues. Trimming pared 1 base from V and 6 bases from J, leaving 14 bases between. In nucleotides, the CDR3 is TGCGCCAGCAGCCAAGGACCCCGCGGGGCCGATACGCAGTATTTT. The encoded protein is CASSQGPRGADTQYF.

This clonotype was counted only a few times. The chain uses TRBV27 and TRBJ2-3; D not certain. The V gene's germline CDR1 is MNHEY and CDR2 SMNVEV (reference sequence). This CDR3 spans 14 amino acids. The V gene lost 2 bases and the J gene lost 3 bases, with 9 bases spanning the gap. DNA of the CDR3: TGTGCCAGCAGTTTAAGAGAAGGGACAGATACGCAGTATTTT. Amino acids: CASSLREGTDTQYF.

V usage is TRBV7-8 and J usage is TRBJ2-3; 8 bases match TRBD1. Per the germline V gene, CDR1 is SGHVS and CDR2 is FQNEAQ. Trimming at V came to 5 bases and at J to 8 bases, leaving 12 bases not matched to a gene. This CDR3 region has 15 residues. In DNA form, the CDR3 reads TGTGCCAGCAGCCCGTACGGGTCCACAGGGGGTACGCAGTATTTT. Encoded protein: CASSPYGSTGGTQYF.

The rearrangement links TRBV12-3 or TRBV12-4 to TRBJ2-3, with 10 nucleotides matching TRBD2. V lost 6 bases, J lost 5 bases, and 5 bases stayed unmatched. The CDR3 spans 14 residues. CDR3 DNA sequence: TGTGCCAGCAGCCTAGCGGGGGCGAAAGATACGCAGTATTTT. Translation gives CASSLAGAKDTQYF.

The rearrangement uses TRBV20-1 and TRBJ2-3, with TRBD2 as a possible D gene (5 bases). CDR3 length: 16 amino acids. Germline V CDR1 and CDR2: DFQATT, SNEGSKA (reference sequence). V lost 3 bases, J lost 0 bases, and 16 bases lay in between. The CDR3 nucleotides are TGCAGTGCTAGGGGCCCCCCTACGGGGAGCACAGATACGCAGTATTTT. As protein: CSARGPPTGSTDTQYF.

V gene TRBV27 combines with J gene TRBJ2-2; the match to TRBD1 covers 9 bases. The CDR3 spans 15 residues. Germline lookup yields CDR1 MNHEY and CDR2 SMNVEV (reference sequence). V shed 9 bases and J 0 bases; nucleotides not matched to a gene: 5. CDR3 bases: TGTGCCAGGGGAACAGGGGGCGCGAACACCGGGGAGCTGTTTTTT. This codes for CARGTGGANTGELFF.

This clonotype was counted at least ten times. This sequence joins TRBV6-5 and TRBJ2-7, with D perhaps matching TRBD2 (6 bases). V lost 0 bases, J lost 6 bases, and 9 bases lay in between. Germline CDR1 is MNHEY and CDR2 is SVGAGI. This CDR3 is 13 amino acids long. In nucleotides, the CDR3 is TGTGCCAGCAGTTACTCGATGGGGGGCGAGCAGTACTTC. Its translation is CASSYSMGGEQYF.

There are a few counts of this clonotype. This chain uses TRBV10-2 with TRBJ1-5; 7 nucleotides line up with TRBD1. Germline V gene lookup returns CDR1 WSHSY and CDR2 SAAADI. The CDR3 length is 14 residues. V was pared by 5 bases and J by 6 bases, with 7 bases of the junction left unmatched. Here the CDR3 DNA reads TGCGCCAGCAGTCTAGACAGGGAGGTTCAGCCCCAGCATTTT. Protein sequence: CASSLDREVQPQHF.

This chain connects TRBV20-1 to TRBJ2-5, with D unclear. Per germline, CDR1 DFQATT and CDR2 SNEGSKA (reference sequence). V lost 1 base and J 5 bases, leaving 17 bases between the germline ends. The CDR3 has 15 residues. The CDR3 DNA follows: TGCAGTGCTAGAGGATGGGTGGGCCCGCGGGAGACCCAGTACTTC. Protein product: CSARGWVGPRETQYF.

This clonotype appeared a few times. This chain connects TRBV4-1 to TRBJ1-2; no reliable D call. The length of the CDR3 is 14 residues. Germline CDR1 and CDR2: MGHRA and YSYEKL. Trimming removed 6 bases at V and 4 bases at J, with 15 bases between. The CDR3 spells CASRFTVPVYGYTF. The CDR3 DNA is TGCGCCAGCAGGTTCACGGTCCCAGTCTATGGCTACACCTTC.

This clonotype was detected a few times. The chain uses TRBV4-1 and TRBJ2-3, with a possible D match to TRBD2 (6 bases). The CDR3 spans 16 residues. Germline values: CDR1 MGHRA, CDR2 YSYEKL. Trimming removed 4 bases from V and 2 bases from J, with 16 bases in between. The CDR3 coding sequence is TGCGCCAGCAGCCTCTTTGGAGGGGAGCCCACAGATACGCAGTATTTT. Residues: CASSLFGGEPTDTQYF.

This clonotype appeared a few times. The V gene is TRBV5-1, the J gene TRBJ2-5; maybe TRBD2 (6 bases). CDR3 size: 14 residues. The V end was cut by 0 bases, the J end by 2 bases, with 8 bases between. Germline V gene sequence: CDR1 SGHRS, CDR2 YFSETQ. CDR3 sequence (DNA): TGCGCCAGCAGCTTGGAAGGGAGGCAAGAGACCCAGTACTTC. It encodes CASSLEGRQETQYF.

The sample holds a few counts of this clonotype. The rearrangement joins TRBV27 to TRBJ2-7, with D possibly matching TRBD1 (5 bases). This CDR3 has 13 amino acids. The germline V gene encodes CDR1 MNHEY and CDR2 SMNVEV (reference sequence). Deletions cut 6 bases from V and 0 bases from J, with 9 bases between. The CDR3 loop reads CASSYRRSYEQYF. The DNA of the CDR3 is TGTGCCAGCAGCTACAGGCGCTCCTACGAGCAGTACTTC.

This chain links TRBV6-5 with TRBJ2-1; the D is unclear. V dropped 2 bases and J dropped 7 bases, with 15 bases sitting between them. Germline V gene sequence: CDR1 MNHEY, CDR2 SVGAGI. This CDR3 has 15 amino acids. The CDR3 sequence: CASSYEWVGKNEQFF. CDR3 nucleotides: TGTGCCAGCAGTTACGAGTGGGTAGGCAAAAATGAGCAGTTCTTC.

The J gene is TRBJ1-2, the V gene TRBV27; D not certain. V was cut by 5 bases and J by 2 bases, with 6 bases left in between. CDR3 length equals 12 residues. CDR1 is MNHEY, CDR2 SMNVEV, per germline (reference sequence). CDR3 region: CASSGRNYGYTF. CDR3 nucleotide sequence: TGTGCCAGCAGTGGCAGAAACTATGGCTACACCTTC.

There are many counts of this clonotype. The rearrangement joins TRBV5-5 to TRBJ2-7; 7 nucleotides agree with TRBD1. CDR1 is SGHKS, CDR2 YYEKEE, per germline (reference sequence). The CDR3 is 14 amino acids. V trimming: 0 bases; J trimming: 9 bases; junction bases outside the gene matches: 9. This chain's CDR3 is CASSLETGPRVQYF. Written as DNA, the CDR3 is TGTGCCAGCAGCTTGGAGACAGGGCCGAGGGTGCAGTACTTC.